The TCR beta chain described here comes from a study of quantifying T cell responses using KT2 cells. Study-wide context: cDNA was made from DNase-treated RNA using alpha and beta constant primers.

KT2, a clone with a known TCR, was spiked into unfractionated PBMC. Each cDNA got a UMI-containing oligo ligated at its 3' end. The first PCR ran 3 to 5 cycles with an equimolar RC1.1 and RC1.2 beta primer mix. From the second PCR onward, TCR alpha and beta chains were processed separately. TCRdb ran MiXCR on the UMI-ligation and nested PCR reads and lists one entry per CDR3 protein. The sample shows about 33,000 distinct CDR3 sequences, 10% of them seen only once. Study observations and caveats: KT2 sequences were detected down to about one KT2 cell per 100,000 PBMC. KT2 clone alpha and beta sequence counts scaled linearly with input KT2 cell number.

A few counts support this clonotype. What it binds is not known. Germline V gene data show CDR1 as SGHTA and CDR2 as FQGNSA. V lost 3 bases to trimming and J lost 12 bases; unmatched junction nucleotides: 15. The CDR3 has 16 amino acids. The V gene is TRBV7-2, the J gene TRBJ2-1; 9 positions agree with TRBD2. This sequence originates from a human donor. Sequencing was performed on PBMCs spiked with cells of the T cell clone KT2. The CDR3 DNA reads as TGTGCCAGCAGCTTTTCCCCGGGACTAGCCCGCCTGGGGCAGTTCTTC. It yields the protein CASSFSPGLARLGQFF.